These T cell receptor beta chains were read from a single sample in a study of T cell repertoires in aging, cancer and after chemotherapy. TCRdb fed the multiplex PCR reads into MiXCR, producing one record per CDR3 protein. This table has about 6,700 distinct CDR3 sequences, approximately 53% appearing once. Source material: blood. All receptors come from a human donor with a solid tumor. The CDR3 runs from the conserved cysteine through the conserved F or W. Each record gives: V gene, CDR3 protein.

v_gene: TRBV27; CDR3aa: CASSYRALGNQPQHF
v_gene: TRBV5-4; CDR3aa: CASSFFTAGDYGYTF
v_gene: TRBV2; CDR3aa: CASILDDRDRGSHEQYF
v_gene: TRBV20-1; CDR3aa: CSARISGVGWEQYF
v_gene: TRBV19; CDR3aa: CASSESQQPQHF
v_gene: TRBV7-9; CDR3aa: CASSLLGSVEVASTDTQYF
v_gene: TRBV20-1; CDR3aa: CSASELGQGEAEQYF
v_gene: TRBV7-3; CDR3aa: CASSLLGRGLNTEAFF
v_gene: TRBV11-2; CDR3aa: CASSYSSGITSTDTQYF
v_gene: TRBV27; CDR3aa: CASSLSPQGFSGANVLTF
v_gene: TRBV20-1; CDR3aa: CSARSGSSYNEQFF
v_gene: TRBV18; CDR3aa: CASSPLPGQSYEQYF
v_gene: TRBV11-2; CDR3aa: CASSLPRTYEQYF